This T cell receptor (beta chain) was sequenced during a study of control samples from healthy donors and cancer patients. The CDR3 totals 12 residues. The germline V gene has CDR1 WSHSY and CDR2 SAAADI. V lost 3 bases, J lost 1 base, and 3 bases lay in between. Assay: immunoSEQ multiplex PCR; the TCRdb copy retains only in-frame clones and omits some. There are approximately 150,000 clones in the sample; under 95% occur only once, and about 1.5% lies in the top ten. This clone has only one observation. This receptor was identified in a woman aged 18-29 years in good health. The chain employs TRBV10-2 and TRBJ1-1; D is unresolved. The sample consisted of blood. The CDR3 coding sequence is TGCGCCAGCAGTGATAGGAACACTGAAGCTTTCTTT. This gives the protein CASSDRNTEAFF.